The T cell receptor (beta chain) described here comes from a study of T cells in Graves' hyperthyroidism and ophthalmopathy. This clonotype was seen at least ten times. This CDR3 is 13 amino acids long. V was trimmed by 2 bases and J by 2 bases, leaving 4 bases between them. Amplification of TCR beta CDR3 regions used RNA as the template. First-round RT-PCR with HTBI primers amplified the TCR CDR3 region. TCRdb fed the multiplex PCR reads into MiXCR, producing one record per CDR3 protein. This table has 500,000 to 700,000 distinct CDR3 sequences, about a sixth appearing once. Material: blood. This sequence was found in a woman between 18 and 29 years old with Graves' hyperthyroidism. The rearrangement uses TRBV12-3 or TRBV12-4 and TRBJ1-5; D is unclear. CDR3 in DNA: TGTGCCAGCAGTTTAATGGGCAATCAGCCCCAGCATTTT. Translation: CASSLMGNQPQHF.